This entry is about one T cell receptor (beta chain). It may be a read error: a sequence one base away is much more abundant. From around 20,000 to 990,000 sorted cells, naive CD8 libraries were generated with 10%, 30% or 50% RNA. The CDR3 is made up of 12 amino acids. These data belong to a study of molecular identifiers for immune sequencing clone quantification. TCRdb analysed the PCR reads with MiXCR anew, one entry per CDR3 protein. The profile shows a few hundred thousand distinct CDR3 sequences, about 23% of them singletons. The gene calls are TRBV12-3 or TRBV12-4 and TRBJ2-7; perhaps TRBD2 as D (6 bases). Sequencing was performed on naive CD8+ T cells from blood, with Jurkat cell RNA spiked in. Subset denoted: FACS-sorted CD8+CD4-CCR7+CD45RA+ naive T cells. The receptor was derived from a human donor in good health. Some libraries in this study had Jurkat cell RNA spiked in. Here the CDR3 DNA reads TGTGCCAGCAGTTCCCTCCACCGGGAGCGGTACTTC. Encoded protein: CASSSLHRERYF.